The 16 T cell receptor beta chains presented below share a single source sample, sequenced in a study of blood T cells in healthy people across ages. Primers used in a second PCR of about 7 to 12 cycles were a sample-barcoded 5' primer and a J-beta primer mix. TCRdb called the 5' RACE reads again in MiXCR, with one record for every CDR3 protein. The profile covers 1.5 million to 2 million distinct CDR3 sequences, with approximately 32% appearing a single time and roughly 10% taken by the ten largest. The sample taken for sequencing was blood. The receptors come from a woman aged 25-40 years in good health.

The chain carries TRBV20-1 and TRBJ2-3; 8 bases agree with TRBD1. The V gene's germline CDR1 is DFQATT and CDR2 SNEGSKA (reference sequence). The trim removed 3 bases at V and 5 bases at J, leaving 10 bases unmatched. This CDR3 spans 15 amino acids. The CDR3 spells CSASGQGATVDTQYF. CDR3 nucleotide sequence: TGCAGTGCTAGTGGGCAGGGGGCGACTGTAGATACGCAGTATTTT.

The chain recombines TRBV6-1 with TRBJ2-5; D gene ambiguous. V was clipped by 2 bases and J by 11 bases, with 18 bases between them. The CDR3 covers 14 residues. Germline values: CDR1 MNHNS, CDR2 SASEGT. The CDR3 loop is CASSEIGTVSRQYF. The CDR3 DNA sequence: TGTGCCAGCAGTGAAATAGGCACAGTTAGTCGGCAGTACTTC.

This chain joins TRBV5-4 and TRBJ2-1; 9 bases match TRBD2. V lost 4 bases to trimming and J lost 3 bases; unmatched junction nucleotides: 8. The V gene's germline CDR1 is SGHNT and CDR2 YYREEE (reference sequence). The CDR3 runs to 16 residues. CDR3 DNA sequence: TGTGCCAGCAGCCCGCCCCCTAGCGGGGACTACAATGAGCAGTTCTTC. Residues: CASSPPPSGDYNEQFF.

There are a few counts of this clonotype. V and J are TRBV20-1 and TRBJ2-2; TRBD1 is a possible D gene (6 bases). CDR3 length equals 18 residues. Germline-derived CDR1 and CDR2 are DFQATT and SNEGSKA (reference sequence). Trimming pared 0 bases from V and 3 bases from J, leaving 20 bases between. Written as DNA, the CDR3 is TGCAGTGCTAGAGATCGCGGGTACAGGGTAGAGGACACCGGGGAGCTGTTTTTT. This encodes CSARDRGYRVEDTGELFF.

This clonotype was recorded a few times. The V gene is TRBV2, the J gene TRBJ1-4, with a possible D match to TRBD1 (5 bases). The germline V gene has CDR1 SNHLY and CDR2 FYNNEI. There are 15 residues in the CDR3. Trimming took 6 bases from V and 7 from J, leaving 18 bases between them. CDR3 sequence reads: CASSLGGQRGEKLFF. For the CDR3, the DNA is TGTGCCAGCAGCCTCGGGGGTCAGAGAGGTGAAAAACTGTTTTTT.

With respect to this clonotype: The junction departs from the called germline gene at one end, perhaps through a read error. The chain couples TRBV19 to TRBJ2-3, with TRBD2 as a possible D gene (5 bases). Germline CDR1 is LNHDA and CDR2 is SQIVND (reference sequence). The CDR3 runs to 10 residues. The CDR3 DNA follows: TGCTCCTCGGGGACAGATACGCAGTATTTT. Amino acid sequence: CSSGTDTQYF.

In its sample, this clonotype was seen once. The chain combines TRBV28 with TRBJ2-2; no firm D call. This CDR3 region has 14 residues. Germline CDR1 reads MDHEN; CDR2 reads SYDVKM. V was pared by 6 bases and J by 0 bases, with 8 bases between. Written as DNA, the CDR3 is TGTGCCAGCAGGGGGATCACGAACACCGGGGAGCTGTTTTTT. Its protein is CASRGITNTGELFF.

CDR3 sequence reads: CASSQEEVRRETQYF. For the CDR3, the DNA is TGTGCCAGCAGCCAAGAAGAGGTCCGCCGAGAGACCCAGTACTTC. The J gene is TRBJ2-5, the V gene TRBV3-1; D gene unclear. The CDR3 spans 15 residues. Germline V gene data show CDR1 as LGHDT and CDR2 as YNNKEL (reference sequence). Deletions cut 0 bases from V and 4 bases from J, with 12 bases between.

A few counts support this clonotype. A read error may be the cause here, since a much bigger clone is one base away. The chain has TRBV12-3 or TRBV12-4 and TRBJ2-1, with D perhaps TRBD2 (6 bases). The CDR3 is 14 residues long. In nucleotides, the CDR3 is TGTGCCGGCAGCTTGGCGGGACTTTACAATGAGCAGTTCTTC. Translating it yields CAGSLAGLYNEQFF.

This clonotype has more than one count but fewer than ten. The chain joins TRBV20-1 to TRBJ2-3, with D tentatively TRBD2 (5 bases). Germline V gene lookup returns CDR1 DFQATT and CDR2 SNEGSKA (reference sequence). The length of the CDR3 is 16 residues. DNA for the CDR3: TGCAATCCCCTTCCGGGCGGGTCCGTGAGCACAGATACGCAGTATTTT. Translated: CNPLPGGSVSTDTQYF.

This rearrangement joins TRBV11-2 to TRBJ1-1; D is uncertain. The CDR3 is 11 residues long. CDR1 and CDR2 (germline): SGHAT, FQNNGV. V dropped 3 bases and J dropped 4 bases, with 3 bases sitting between them. The CDR3 DNA sequence: TGTGCCAGCAGCTTCACCACTGAAGCTTTCTTT. Protein product: CASSFTTEAFF.

The chain has TRBV15 and TRBJ2-5; TRBD2 is a possible D gene (5 bases). CDR1 is LNHNV and CDR2 is YYDKDF in the germline V gene (reference sequence). The CDR3 length is 15 residues. V was shortened by 4 bases and J by 1 base, with 13 bases between the two germline ends. CDR3: CATSTDGVRQETQYF. CDR3 DNA sequence: TGTGCCACCAGCACAGACGGGGTGCGCCAAGAGACCCAGTACTTC. Together with reference TRBV15 and TRBJ2-5, the CDR3 gives the full variable domain: DAMVIQNPRYQVTQFGKPVTLSCSQTLNHNVMYWYQQKSSQAPKLLFHYYDKDFNNEADTPDNFQSRRPNTSFCFLDIRSPGLGDTAMYLCATSTDGVRQETQYFGPGTRLLVL.

This clonotype was observed a few times. The J gene is TRBJ1-4, the V gene TRBV27; 8 nucleotides align to TRBD1. There are 16 residues in the CDR3. Germline CDR1 reads MNHEY; CDR2 reads SMNVEV (reference sequence). V was pared by 3 bases and J by 6 bases, with 9 bases of the junction left unmatched. The CDR3 loop is CASSFFPDRGDEKLFF. CDR3 sequence (DNA): TGTGCCAGCAGTTTCTTTCCCGACAGGGGTGATGAAAAACTGTTTTTT.

The genes are TRBV20-1 and TRBJ2-7; 10 bases map to TRBD2. V gave up 5 bases and J gave up 4 bases; unmatched junction bases: 11. The CDR3 extends over 15 amino acids. Germline V gene lookup returns CDR1 DFQATT and CDR2 SNEGSKA (reference sequence). In DNA, the CDR3 is TGCAGTGCTGAGGGGGGAGGAGCGGGAGGGTACGAGCAGTACTTC. Translating gives CSAEGGGAGGYEQYF.

The rearrangement joins TRBV6-5 to TRBJ2-7; a weak D match, TRBD2 (6 bases). The V gene lost 7 bases and the J gene lost 1 base, with 14 bases spanning the gap. The germline V gene has CDR1 MNHEY and CDR2 SVGAGI. This CDR3 has 14 amino acids. The CDR3: CASTTGVGSYEQYF. CDR3 coding DNA: TGTGCCAGCACTACGGGAGTAGGGTCCTACGAGCAGTACTTC.

This clonotype came up once. The CDR3 carries no conserved terminal phenylalanine or tryptophan, so it likely arises from a read error. CDR3 region: CSVGSMWGGKETQYL. Here the CDR3 DNA reads TGCAGCGTTGGGTCAATGTGGGGGGGGAAAGAGACCCAGTACCTC. V usage is TRBV29-1 and J usage is TRBJ2-5; 7 nucleotides align to TRBD2. The V gene's germline CDR1 is SQVTM and CDR2 ANQGSEA. Trimming took 4 bases from V and 3 from J; bases not matched to a gene: 11. This CDR3 spans 15 amino acids.